These 16 T cell receptor beta chains originate from one sample sequenced in a study of cytomegalovirus exposure and HLA in healthy donors (dated by TCRdb to the late 2010s). Library prep was done by the immunoSEQ multiplex PCR assay. The multiplex PCR relied on a mix of 60 forward primers for TCR Vbeta segments and 13 reverse primers for TCR Jbeta segments. TCRdb's version of the immuneACCESS table is confined to in-frame rearrangements and falls short of the full clone set. An unresolved V gene accounts for under half of the shortfall where checked; the remainder is of unknown origin. The sample profile shows 160,000 or so clones; roughly 84% of them were found once. The ten largest clones represent roughly 2.4% of the sample. Sequencing was done on a sample of PBMCs. The receptors shown here come from a woman under 30 in good health and CMV-seronegative.

The V gene is TRBV7-9, the J gene TRBJ2-7; D possibly corresponds to TRBD1 (6 bases). V was shortened by 5 bases and J by 6 bases, with 17 bases between the two germline ends. Per germline, CDR1 SEHNR and CDR2 FQNEAQ (reference sequence). The CDR3 has 14 amino acids. The CDR3 reads CASSPPSGVAEQYF. The CDR3 nucleotides are TGTGCCAGCAGCCCACCCTCAGGGGTAGCCGAGCAGTACTTC.

V and J are TRBV5-4 and TRBJ2-7; 12 bases are a match to TRBD2. Germline V gene sequence: CDR1 SGHNT, CDR2 YYREEE (reference sequence). CDR3 length: 15 amino acids. The V and J ends lost 4 bases and 3 bases, in that order; junction bases with no gene match: 5. This CDR3 reads CASSGGTSGYYEQYF. CDR3 coding DNA: TGTGCCAGCAGCGGAGGGACTAGCGGGTACTACGAGCAGTACTTC. Supplemented by reference TRBV5-4 and TRBJ2-7, the full variable domain reads ETGVTQSPTHLIKTRGQQVTLRCSSQSGHNTVSWYQQALGQGPQFIFQYYREEENGRGNFPPRFSGLQFPNYSSELNVNALELDDSALYLCASSGGTSGYYEQYFGPGTRLTVT.

The chain employs TRBV7-9 and TRBJ1-3; maybe TRBD1 (6 bases). This CDR3 spans 16 amino acids. Trimming stripped 6 bases from V and 2 bases from J, with 17 bases between. Looked up from germline, CDR1 is SEHNR and CDR2 is FQNEAQ (reference sequence). The CDR3 protein is CASRPMTGSAGNTIYF. The CDR3 nucleotides read TGTGCCAGCAGACCAATGACAGGTTCGGCTGGAAACACCATATATTTT. Combining the CDR3 with reference TRBV7-9 and TRBJ1-3 gives the whole variable domain DTGVSQNPRHKITKRGQNVTFRCDPISEHNRLYWYRQTLGQGPEFLTYFQNEAQLEKSRLLSDRFSAERPKGSFSTLEIQRTEQGDSAMYLCASRPMTGSAGNTIYFGEGSWLTVV.

The rearrangement links TRBV7-9 to TRBJ1-5, with 7 bases that match TRBD1. The CDR3 sequence is 15 residues long. CDR1 is SEHNR, CDR2 FQNEAQ, per germline (reference sequence). V shed 5 bases, J shed 7 bases, and the junction held 11 bases outside the gene matches. For the CDR3, the DNA is TGTGCCAGCAGCCCCAGAGGGACAGAAGGCCAGCCCCAGCATTTT. Residues: CASSPRGTEGQPQHF.

The chain couples TRBV4-1 to TRBJ2-1; 11 bases map to TRBD2. Germline loops: CDR1 MGHRA, CDR2 YSYEKL. CDR3 length: 20 amino acids. Trimming at V came to 4 bases and at J to 2 bases, leaving 16 bases not matched to a gene. The CDR3: CASSRIRNRGSGRAYNEQFF. In DNA, the CDR3 is TGCGCCAGCAGCCGTATTAGGAATCGCGGTAGCGGGAGGGCCTACAATGAGCAGTTCTTC.

Here the CDR3 reads CASSLGTEGPDTQYF. In DNA, the CDR3 is TGTGCCAGCAGCCTCGGGACAGAGGGGCCAGATACGCAGTATTTT. The chain employs TRBV7-9 and TRBJ2-3; 7 bases map to TRBD1. The length of the CDR3 is 15 residues. V lost 5 bases to trimming and J lost 4 bases; unmatched junction nucleotides: 9. Germline CDR1 SEHNR, CDR2 FQNEAQ (reference sequence).

The chain couples TRBV15 to TRBJ2-3; D remains unclear. V was clipped by 1 base and J by 4 bases, with 6 bases between them. This CDR3 region has 13 residues. Germline lookup yields CDR1 LNHNV and CDR2 YYDKDF (reference sequence). CDR3 loop: CATSRAVADTQYF. The CDR3 DNA is TGTGCCACCAGCAGAGCGGTGGCAGATACGCAGTATTTT.

The J gene is TRBJ2-5, the V gene TRBV5-1; tentative D call: TRBD1 (6 bases). The CDR3 contains 13 residues. The V gene lost 6 bases and the J gene lost 2 bases, with 11 bases spanning the gap. Germline CDR1 and CDR2: SGHRS and YFSETQ. CDR3 protein: CASTQGPQETQYF. In nucleotides, the CDR3 is TGCGCCAGCACTCAGGGGCCACAAGAGACCCAGTACTTC.

This chain links TRBV10-3 with TRBJ2-1; TRBD2 aligns across 9 bases. With V trimmed by 3 bases and J by 2 bases, 5 bases remained unmatched. This CDR3 comprises 16 residues. The germline CDR1 and CDR2 sequences are ENHRY and SYGVKD. CDR3 loop: CAISDSSGITYNEQFF. For the CDR3, the DNA is TGTGCCATCAGTGACTCTAGCGGGATAACCTACAATGAGCAGTTCTTC.

This chain joins TRBV9 and TRBJ1-3; D might be TRBD1 (6 bases). The ends were cut back, 2 bases at V and 4 bases at J, with 10 bases in the middle. CDR1 and CDR2 (germline): SGDLS, YYNGEE. The CDR3 is 14 residues long. This CDR3 reads CASSVGGRGNTIYF. Here the CDR3 DNA reads TGTGCCAGCAGCGTCGGGGGGCGGGGAAACACCATATATTTT.

The count of this clone is one. This chain uses TRBV5-4 with TRBJ2-5; 8 bases agree with TRBD2. The V and J ends lost 5 bases and 3 bases, in that order; junction bases with no gene match: 6. Germline CDR1 reads SGHNT; CDR2 reads YYREEE (reference sequence). There are 14 residues in the CDR3. This CDR3 reads CASSGGSGKETQYF. Here the CDR3 DNA reads TGTGCCAGCAGTGGAGGTAGCGGGAAAGAGACCCAGTACTTC. Full variable domain (remainder filled in from reference TRBV5-4 and TRBJ2-5): ETGVTQSPTHLIKTRGQQVTLRCSSQSGHNTVSWYQQALGQGPQFIFQYYREEENGRGNFPPRFSGLQFPNYSSELNVNALELDDSALYLCASSGGSGKETQYFGPGTRLLVL.

V and J are TRBV6-1 and TRBJ1-5; the match to TRBD1 covers 10 bases. Trimming took 7 bases from V and 7 from J; bases not matched to a gene: 4. The CDR3 totals 13 residues. Germline-derived CDR1 and CDR2 are MNHNS and SASEGT. The CDR3 region has the DNA TGTGCCAGCACCGGGACAGGGGACCAGCCCCAGCATTTT. Its translation: CASTGTGDQPQHF.

The CDR3 DNA is TGTGCCAGCAGTTTGACAGGGTTTGATGGCTACACCTTC. This sequence encodes CASSLTGFDGYTF. The rearrangement uses TRBV11-2 and TRBJ1-2; 7 nucleotides agree with TRBD1. In germline, CDR1 is SGHAT, CDR2 FQNNGV. The junction had 7 bases not matched to a gene; V was cut back by 6 bases and J by 6 bases. There are 13 residues in the CDR3. The whole variable domain, filled in from reference TRBV11-2 and TRBJ1-2, reads EAGVAQSPRYKIIEKRQSVAFWCNPISGHATLYWYQQILGQGPKLLIQFQNNGVVDDSQLPKDRFSAERLKGVDSTLKIQPAKLEDSAVYLCASSLTGFDGYTFGSGTRLTVV.

The rearrangement uses TRBV5-1 and TRBJ2-5; D remains unclear. The J call may be mistaken, given a closer DNA end match to TRBJ2-7. The V gene's germline CDR1 is SGHRS and CDR2 YFSETQ. The CDR3 covers 13 residues. The CDR3 spells CASSLITSYEQYF. The CDR3 DNA is TGCGCCAGCAGCTTGATAACCTCCTACGAGCAGTACTTC.

The J gene is TRBJ2-1, the V gene TRBV28, with 10 bases matching TRBD1. This CDR3 has 14 amino acids. V was pared by 5 bases and J by 6 bases, with 4 bases of the junction left unmatched. The V gene's germline CDR1 is MDHEN and CDR2 SYDVKM. CDR3 residues: CASSTGTGVNEQFF. The CDR3, as DNA: TGTGCCAGCAGTACCGGGACAGGGGTCAATGAGCAGTTCTTC.

This clone is a singleton in its sample. The chain employs TRBV28 and TRBJ1-2; 8 bases align to TRBD1. The length of the CDR3 is 17 residues. The germline gives CDR1 MDHEN, CDR2 SYDVKM. Trimming took 0 bases from V and 9 from J; bases not matched to a gene: 15. CDR3 residues: CASSLWVRGRVGQRYTF. DNA of the CDR3: TGTGCCAGCAGTTTATGGGTCAGGGGGCGAGTTGGTCAGCGCTACACCTTC.